Following are 27 T cell receptor beta chains from one sample sequenced in a study of response to subunit inactivated influenza vaccine. TCRdb reanalysed the RT-PCR reads using MiXCR and keeps one entry per CDR3 protein. The sample includes about 540,000 distinct CDR3 sequences, 20% to 25% of them seen just once. The same sample was also used in a study of T cells expressing NK-cell markers. In that study: Template switching by 5'RACE with UMIs generated the TCR beta cDNA.

The specimen was CD4+ T cells sorted from PBMCs, collected less than 13 days after vaccination. Every receptor here comes from a man aged 45 to 65 who received an inactivated influenza vaccine.

This clonotype showed up just a few times. This chain uses TRBV29-1 with TRBJ1-3, with D unclear. V lost 7 bases, J lost 8 bases, and 18 bases lay in between. Germline CDR1 and CDR2: SQVTM and ANQGSEA. CDR3 length: 13 amino acids. For the CDR3, the DNA is TGCAGCGCCGCTGGAAGCACCCGAGACACCATATATTTT. It translates to CSAAGSTRDTIYF.

This clonotype occurred a few times. The V and J genes are TRBV11-2 and TRBJ2-3; 16 positions agree with TRBD2. Unmatched junction bases numbered 3, after V lost 4 bases and J lost 5 bases. Germline V gene lookup returns CDR1 SGHAT and CDR2 FQNNGV. This CDR3 spans 16 amino acids. CDR3 amino acids: CASSSGTSGGVDTQYF. The CDR3 DNA sequence: TGTGCCAGCAGCTCTGGGACTAGCGGGGGGGTAGATACGCAGTATTTT.

DNA of the CDR3: TGTGCCACCAGTACGGCCAGCGGGAGAACCCCCTACAATGAGCAGTTCTTC. Translating gives CATSTASGRTPYNEQFF. The V call is TRBV24-1, the J call TRBJ2-1, with 8 bases fitting TRBD2. Trimming took 6 bases from V and 2 from J; bases not matched to a gene: 11. The CDR3 has 17 amino acids. The germline V gene encodes CDR1 KGHDR and CDR2 SFDVKD.

J is TRBJ1-1 and V is TRBV15; 8 nucleotides align to TRBD1. V trimming: 0 bases; J trimming: 12 bases; junction bases outside the gene matches: 3. The CDR3 sequence is 12 residues long. CDR1 and CDR2 (germline): LNHNV, YYDKDF (reference sequence). The CDR3: CATSRDRDRPFF. CDR3 bases: TGTGCCACCAGCAGAGATCGGGACAGGCCTTTCTTT.

A few counts support this clonotype. This chain links TRBV20-1 with TRBJ2-1; 12 bases map to TRBD1. Losses at the gene ends were 5 bases for V and 7 bases for J; bases not matched to a gene: 9. Germline V gene lookup returns CDR1 DFQATT and CDR2 SNEGSKA (reference sequence). CDR3 size: 15 residues. CDR3 sequence: CSAHSGTGGRNEQFF. The CDR3 DNA is TGCAGTGCTCACTCGGGGACAGGGGGCAGGAATGAGCAGTTCTTC.

This clonotype has at least ten counts. This chain uses TRBV12-3 or TRBV12-4 with TRBJ2-3, with D possibly TRBD2 on 6 matching bases. The V and J ends lost 3 bases and 5 bases respectively, with 9 bases between them. The CDR3 sequence is 13 residues long. CDR3 residues: CASSLGGRDTQYF. The CDR3, as DNA: TGTGCCAGCAGTTTGGGGGGACGAGATACGCAGTATTTT.

The chain links TRBV5-1 to TRBJ2-3, with a tentative D call TRBD1 (5 bases). Trimming took 4 bases from V and 4 from J, leaving 22 bases between them. Germline V lookup: CDR1 SGHRS, CDR2 YFSETQ. This CDR3 has 17 residues. CDR3 bases: TGCGCCAGCAGCGATAGGGGCTCATTCCAGGGATCAGATACGCAGTATTTT. This sequence encodes CASSDRGSFQGSDTQYF.

The chain uses TRBV11-3 and TRBJ2-5; a weak D match, TRBD2 (6 bases). Germline CDR1 reads SGHNT; CDR2 reads YENEEA. V was clipped by 3 bases and J by 2 bases, with 10 bases between them. The CDR3 is 14 amino acids. This chain's CDR3 is CASSLHAGQETQYF. CDR3 sequence (DNA): TGTGCCAGCAGCTTGCATGCGGGGCAAGAGACCCAGTACTTC.

The sample holds a few counts of this clonotype. The chain couples TRBV7-2 to TRBJ2-7, with 14 bases aligning to TRBD2. The CDR3 is 14 residues long. Germline V gene lookup returns CDR1 SGHTA and CDR2 FQGNSA. V shed 5 bases, J shed 9 bases, and the junction held 6 bases outside the gene matches. The CDR3 DNA reads TGTGCCAGCAGCACGGGACTAGCGGGAGTTGGGCAGTACTTC. As protein: CASSTGLAGVGQYF.

The chain combines TRBV20-1 with TRBJ2-1, with 7 bases lining up with TRBD2. The ends lost 0 bases at V and 3 bases at J; junction bases unmatched: 5. This CDR3 is built from 15 residues. Germline CDR1 is DFQATT and CDR2 is SNEGSKA (reference sequence). The CDR3 nucleotides are TGCAGTGCTAGAGATCCCCGGGACTACTACAATGAGCAGTTCTTC. It is translated as CSARDPRDYYNEQFF.

The sample holds a few counts of this clonotype. CDR3 amino acids: CASSQGLDLEQFF. The DNA for the CDR3 is TGCGCCAGCAGCCAAGGTTTGGACCTCGAGCAGTTCTTC. The V and J genes are TRBV4-3 and TRBJ2-1; D call uncertain. Looked up from germline, CDR1 is LGHNA and CDR2 is YSLEER. This CDR3 is built from 13 residues. The ends were cut back, 1 base at V and 10 bases at J, with 11 bases in the middle.

This clonotype appeared many times. The genes are TRBV12-3 or TRBV12-4 and TRBJ2-3; D call uncertain. This CDR3 is built from 13 residues. With 8 bases removed from V and 0 bases from J, the gap between germline ends came to 9 bases. The CDR3 spells CASDTASTDTQYF. The DNA for the CDR3 is TGTGCCAGCGATACTGCTAGCACAGATACGCAGTATTTT.

This clonotype was counted between two and nine times. The chain carries TRBV6-1 and TRBJ2-7; the D gene could be TRBD1 or TRBD2 (5 bases each). This CDR3 comprises 14 residues. The ends were cut back, 6 bases at V and 2 bases at J, with 14 bases in the middle. In germline, CDR1 is MNHNS, CDR2 SASEGT. The CDR3 nucleotides read TGTGCCAGCAGGCACCCCCGGGGCGCCTACGAGCAGTACTTC. This sequence encodes CASRHPRGAYEQYF.

This rearrangement joins TRBV3-1 to TRBJ2-5; D is tentatively TRBD1 or TRBD2 (5 bases each). Germline CDR1 is LGHDT and CDR2 is YNNKEL (reference sequence). The CDR3 spans 16 residues. Trimming cost V 1 base and J 5 bases, with 17 bases left between them. CDR3 sequence reads: CASSQGSRIWGETQYF. The CDR3 DNA is TGTGCCAGCAGCCAAGGCTCGCGGATCTGGGGGGAGACCCAGTACTTC.

This clonotype was observed a handful of times. The genes are TRBV12-3 or TRBV12-4 and TRBJ2-1; D perhaps matches TRBD2 (5 bases). Trimming left V 2 bases short and J 4 bases short, with 15 bases between. This CDR3 is 16 amino acids long. CDR3 region: CASSLHASPPYNEQFF. CDR3 in DNA: TGTGCCAGCAGTTTACATGCTAGCCCGCCTTACAATGAGCAGTTCTTC.

The V and J genes are TRBV7-8 and TRBJ2-7; no firm D call. Germline CDR1 and CDR2: SGHVS and FQNEAQ. The CDR3 runs to 15 residues. Trimming left V 5 bases short and J 6 bases short, with 20 bases between. For the CDR3, the DNA is TGTGCCAGCAGCCCAACATCCGGGTTAGTCAGCGAGCAGTACTTC. Its translation is CASSPTSGLVSEQYF.

The CDR3 DNA is TGTGCCAGCAGGTTGCTACAGGGGGCGAACTTTGACAATGAGCAGTTCTTC. It yields the protein CASRLLQGANFDNEQFF. This sequence joins TRBV5-6 and TRBJ2-1, with TRBD1 matching 9 bases. J lost 5 bases, V lost 5 bases, and 14 bases had no gene match. The CDR3 consists of 17 residues. Germline loops: CDR1 SGHDT, CDR2 YYEEEE.

The CDR3 nucleotides read TGTGCCAGCAGCCAACTGGGGGGGGGCACAGATACGCAGTATTTT. This codes for CASSQLGGGTDTQYF. J is TRBJ2-3 and V is TRBV7-3; 7 positions agree with TRBD2. The CDR3 covers 15 residues. The V gene's germline CDR1 is SGHTA and CDR2 FQGTGA. V lost 5 bases, J lost 1 base, and 6 bases stayed unmatched.

The CDR3 spells CASSEAGKNYGYTF. In nucleotides, the CDR3 is TGTGCCAGCAGTGAGGCCGGGAAGAACTATGGCTACACCTTC. This sequence joins TRBV6-1 and TRBJ1-2; D ambiguous. Trimming took 3 bases from V and 2 from J, leaving 10 bases between them. This CDR3 has 14 residues. Germline loops: CDR1 MNHNS, CDR2 SASEGT.

The chain recombines TRBV6-1 with TRBJ1-1; D not resolved. CDR1 and CDR2 from the germline V gene are MNHNS and SASEGT. The germline V and J ends were trimmed by 7 bases and 4 bases, with 16 bases remaining between them. CDR3 length: 14 amino acids. The CDR3 coding sequence is TGTGCCAGCAATATGGACTTCGGCGGCACTGAAGCTTTCTTT. It encodes CASNMDFGGTEAFF.

The chain carries TRBV25-1 and TRBJ2-5, with a tentative D call TRBD2 (5 bases). This CDR3 contains 13 residues. V dropped 4 bases and J dropped 6 bases, with 12 bases sitting between them. Germline V lookup: CDR1 MGHDK, CDR2 SYGVNS. CDR3 nucleotides: TGTGCCAGCAGTGGGCTAGCTTCCCAGACCCAGTACTTC. Encoded protein: CASSGLASQTQYF.

This clonotype was counted a few times. The V call is TRBV9, the J call TRBJ2-5; 7 bases are shared with TRBD2. V lost 6 bases, J lost 4 bases, and 9 bases stayed unmatched. Looked up from germline, CDR1 is SGDLS and CDR2 is YYNGEE. This CDR3 contains 14 residues. CDR3 amino acids: CASTRTSDSETQYF. In DNA form, the CDR3 reads TGTGCCAGCACACGTACTAGCGACTCAGAGACCCAGTACTTC.

V gene TRBV12-3 or TRBV12-4 combines with J gene TRBJ2-2; 8 nucleotides match TRBD2. This CDR3 is built from 15 residues. After removal of 6 bases from V and 4 bases from J, the junction contained 7 bases not matched to a gene. For the CDR3, the DNA is TGTGCCAGCAGCCAGGGACTAGTTATCACCGGGGAGCTGTTTTTT. It translates to CASSQGLVITGELFF.

This clonotype was detected ten times or more. This rearrangement joins TRBV20-1 to TRBJ1-3; D unresolved. The CDR3 runs to 12 residues. Germline CDR1 and CDR2: DFQATT and SNEGSKA (reference sequence). V lost 2 bases and J 1 base, leaving 3 bases between the germline ends. The CDR3 reads CSARNSGNTIYF. In DNA, the CDR3 is TGCAGTGCTAGAAATTCTGGAAACACCATATATTTT.

This clonotype showed up just once. The junction departs from the called germline gene at one end, perhaps through a read error. V usage is TRBV28 and J usage is TRBJ2-1; 9 bases align to TRBD1. The CDR3 contains 15 residues. Germline CDR1 reads MDHEN; CDR2 reads SYDVKM. CDR3 sequence (DNA): TGTGCCAGCAGTACAGGGACAGGGCCCTACAATGAGCACTTCTTC. As protein: CASSTGTGPYNEHFF.

This clonotype appeared many times. The chain is built from TRBV7-7 and TRBJ2-1, with 10 bases fitting TRBD2. Germline-derived CDR1 and CDR2 are SSHAT and FNYEAQ (reference sequence). The V segment lost 1 base and the J segment 7 bases; nucleotides outside the gene matches: 7. The CDR3 runs to 16 residues. CDR3 sequence: CASSLGEAGGGNEQFF. The CDR3 DNA reads TGTGCCAGCAGCTTAGGAGAAGCGGGAGGGGGGAATGAGCAGTTCTTC.

The rearrangement uses TRBV4-3 and TRBJ2-2; D may be TRBD1 (6 bases). The CDR3 has 15 amino acids. The germline V gene has CDR1 LGHNA and CDR2 YSLEER. Trimming removed 3 bases at V and 4 bases at J, with 12 bases between. CDR3 in amino acids: CASSQGARSTGELFF. CDR3 bases: TGCGCCAGCAGCCAGGGGGCCCGGTCCACCGGGGAGCTGTTTTTT.